What follows are 8 T cell receptor beta chains derived from one specimen sequenced in a study of T cell changes during pregnancy in multiple sclerosis. Measured with immunoSEQ multiplex PCR; TCRdb has only the in-frame clones, and not every one. This sample has 54,000 or so clones, with 80% to 95% found just once. This specimen was CD4+ T cells from peripheral blood mononuclear cells, taken before pregnancy. These receptors all stem from a female donor with multiple sclerosis, enrolled in a pregnancy study.

The chain recombines TRBV4-3 with TRBJ1-1; 8 bases line up with TRBD1. Germline-derived CDR1 and CDR2 are LGHNA and YSLEER. The V gene end was trimmed by 5 bases and the J gene end by 5 bases; junction bases not matched to a gene: 7. The CDR3 totals 14 residues. The CDR3 DNA follows: TGCGCCAGCAGCAAATCGGACAGGGTGACTGAAGCTTTCTTT. Residues: CASSKSDRVTEAFF.

The gene calls are TRBV9 and TRBJ2-5, with D perhaps matching TRBD2 (6 bases). Germline values: CDR1 SGDLS, CDR2 YYNGEE. This CDR3 has 16 amino acids. V lost 0 bases to trimming and J lost 3 bases, with 15 bases between them. CDR3 nucleotides: TGTGCCAGCAGCGTAGGGGGGGTCGCCGGGGAAGAGACCCAGTACTTC. This sequence encodes CASSVGGVAGEETQYF.

The chain has TRBV28 and TRBJ2-7, with TRBD1 matching over 7 bases. The germline gives CDR1 MDHEN, CDR2 SYDVKM. This CDR3 comprises 14 residues. V shed 5 bases, J shed 9 bases, and the junction held 13 bases outside the gene matches. The CDR3 loop is CASSPGTELRGQYF. DNA for the CDR3: TGTGCCAGCAGTCCCGGGACAGAGCTACGGGGGCAGTACTTC.

The genes are TRBV2 and TRBJ1-1, with 9 positions matching TRBD1. J lost 11 bases, V lost 3 bases, and 10 bases had no gene match. From germline, CDR1 is SNHLY and CDR2 FYNNEI. This CDR3 has 14 amino acids. CDR3 amino acids: CASSEQGQGVSAFF. The CDR3 DNA reads TGTGCCAGCAGTGAGCAGGGACAGGGAGTATCGGCTTTCTTT.

The chain couples TRBV14 to TRBJ1-2; TRBD1 might be the D (5 bases). From germline, CDR1 is SGHDN and CDR2 FVKESK. This CDR3 has 13 residues. V lost 10 bases to trimming and J lost 5 bases, with 17 bases between them. The CDR3 loop reads CATKPNTGYGYTF. DNA for the CDR3: TGTGCCACCAAGCCCAATACAGGATATGGCTACACCTTC.

The chain carries TRBV19 and TRBJ2-1, with TRBD2 identical over 11 bases. The CDR3 is made up of 17 amino acids. Germline V gene sequence: CDR1 LNHDA, CDR2 SQIVND (reference sequence). V shed 4 bases, J shed 1 base, and the junction held 6 bases outside the gene matches. CDR3 residues: CASSKGLAGGSYNEQFF. The CDR3 region has the DNA TGTGCCAGTAGTAAAGGACTAGCGGGTGGGTCCTACAATGAGCAGTTCTTC.

The chain links TRBV2 to TRBJ2-3; tentatively, D is TRBD2 (7 bases). Germline CDR1 SNHLY, CDR2 FYNNEI. V dropped 7 bases and J dropped 0 bases, with 14 bases sitting between them. The CDR3 sequence is 15 residues long. The CDR3 spells CASMRERGSTDTQYF. Written as DNA, the CDR3 is TGTGCCAGCATGCGGGAGAGGGGGAGCACAGATACGCAGTATTTT. The complete variable domain, with remaining parts taken from reference TRBV2 and TRBJ2-3, reads EPEVTQTPSHQVTQMGQEVILRCVPISNHLYFYWYRQILGQKVEFLVSFYNNEISEKSEIFDDQFSVERPDGSNFTLKIRSTKLEDSAMYFCASMRERGSTDTQYFGPGTRLTVL.

V is TRBV10-3 and J is TRBJ2-5; the match to TRBD1 covers 7 bases. The junction had 1 base not matched to a gene; V was cut back by 5 bases and J by 4 bases. This CDR3 has 12 amino acids. Germline CDR1 reads ENHRY; CDR2 reads SYGVKD. CDR3 residues: CAISSGGETQYF. The CDR3 DNA follows: TGTGCCATCAGTTCAGGGGGAGAGACCCAGTACTTC.